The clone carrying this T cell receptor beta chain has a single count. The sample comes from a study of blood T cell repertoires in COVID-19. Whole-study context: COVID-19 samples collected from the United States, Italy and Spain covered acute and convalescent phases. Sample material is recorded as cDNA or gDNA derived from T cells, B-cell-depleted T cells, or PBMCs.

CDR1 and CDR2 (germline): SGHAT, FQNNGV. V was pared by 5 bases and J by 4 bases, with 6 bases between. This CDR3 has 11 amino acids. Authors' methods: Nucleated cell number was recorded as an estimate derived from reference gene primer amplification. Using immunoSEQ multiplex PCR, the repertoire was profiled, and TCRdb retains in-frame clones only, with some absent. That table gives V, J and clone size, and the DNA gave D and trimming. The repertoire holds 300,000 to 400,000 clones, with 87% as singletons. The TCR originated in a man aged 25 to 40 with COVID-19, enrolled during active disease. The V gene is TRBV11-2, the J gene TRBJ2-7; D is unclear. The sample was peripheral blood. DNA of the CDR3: TGTGCCAGCAGCCTATATTACGAGCAGTACTTC. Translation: CASSLYYEQYF. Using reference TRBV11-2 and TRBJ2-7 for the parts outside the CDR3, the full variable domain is EAGVAQSPRYKIIEKRQSVAFWCNPISGHATLYWYQQILGQGPKLLIQFQNNGVVDDSQLPKDRFSAERLKGVDSTLKIQPAKLEDSAVYLCASSLYYEQYFGPGTRLTVT.